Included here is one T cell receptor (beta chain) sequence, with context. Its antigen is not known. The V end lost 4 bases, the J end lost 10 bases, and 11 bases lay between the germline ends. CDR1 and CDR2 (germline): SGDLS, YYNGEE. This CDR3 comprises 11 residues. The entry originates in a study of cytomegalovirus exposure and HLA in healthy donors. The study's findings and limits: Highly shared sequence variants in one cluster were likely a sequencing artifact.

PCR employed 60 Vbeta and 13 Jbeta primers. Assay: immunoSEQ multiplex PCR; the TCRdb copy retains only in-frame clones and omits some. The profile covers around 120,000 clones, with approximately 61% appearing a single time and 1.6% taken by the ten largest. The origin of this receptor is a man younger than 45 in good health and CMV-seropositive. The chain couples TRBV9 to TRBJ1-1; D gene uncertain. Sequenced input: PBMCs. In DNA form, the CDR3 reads TGTGCCAGCAGCCCCGGTCCCCGAGCTTTCTTT. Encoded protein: CASSPGPRAFF.